What follows describes a single TCR beta chain. This CDR3 spans 13 amino acids. Trimming took off 4 bases at V and 1 base at J, with 5 bases between the two ends. Germline V gives CDR1 SGHDN, CDR2 FVKESK. This specimen comes from a study of blood T cell repertoires in COVID-19. Sequencing was performed with immunoSEQ multiplex PCR; in TCRdb, only in-frame clones are kept and a portion is missing. This sample has under 85,000 clones, with about three quarters found just once. This rearrangement joins TRBV14 to TRBJ1-5; D unresolved. The sample comprised peripheral blood. This TCR came from a woman aged 80 or over with active or convalescent COVID-19. CDR3 region: CASSRQSNQPQHF. CDR3 nucleotides: TGTGCCAGCAGCCGGCAGAGCAATCAGCCCCAGCATTTT.